This T cell receptor beta chain was recovered during a study of patients and donors after allogeneic stem cell transplantation (TCRdb year 2020). The germline V gene sets CDR1 to KGHDR and CDR2 to SFDVKD. The CDR3 sequence holds 15 residues, the cysteine and phenylalanine included. The CDR3 DNA has 45 bases and is translated from base 1. The germline ends are 12 bases apart after V is trimmed by 2 bases and J by 5 bases. Notes on this clonotype: Its recognized antigen is unknown. Within one base of it there is no much larger clone, and no base qualities were kept.

The library was generated by RT-PCR. The listed sequencing device is NextSeq 550. TCRdb itself trimmed the public reads at Q25 with fastp, ran MiXCR and retained productive beta chains. Identical CDR3 proteins give one entry, which carries the most common genes and DNA. The sample table holds hundreds of thousands of distinct CDR3 sequences, of which 16% were seen once. 7.2% of the sample is taken by the ten largest. The source is a human donor who was either an allogeneic HSCT recipient or a stem cell or donor lymphocyte infusion donor (not recorded which). It is not recorded whose cells these are; they may come from a transplant donor. Sequences were obtained from blood, either unsorted or a sorted T cell fraction (not recorded which). The V and J genes are TRBV24-1 and TRBJ1-3; the D gene remains uncertain. The CDR3 has the sequence CATSDSAGPRNTIYF. The DNA sequence is given as TGTGCCACCAGTGATTCAGCAGGACCTAGAAACACCATATATTTT.